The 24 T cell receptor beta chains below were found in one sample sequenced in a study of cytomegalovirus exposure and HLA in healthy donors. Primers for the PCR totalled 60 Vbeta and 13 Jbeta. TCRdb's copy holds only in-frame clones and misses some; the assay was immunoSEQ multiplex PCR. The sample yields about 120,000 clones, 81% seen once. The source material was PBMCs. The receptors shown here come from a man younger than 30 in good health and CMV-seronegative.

The DNA for the CDR3 is TGTGCCAGCTCCCAAGGGACAGCTTCCTACGAGCAGTACTTC. As protein: CASSQGTASYEQYF. This sequence joins TRBV18 and TRBJ2-7; 7 bases match TRBD1. Trimming at V came to 6 bases and at J to 1 base, leaving 6 bases not matched to a gene. Germline loops: CDR1 KGHSH, CDR2 LQKENI. The CDR3 is made up of 14 amino acids.

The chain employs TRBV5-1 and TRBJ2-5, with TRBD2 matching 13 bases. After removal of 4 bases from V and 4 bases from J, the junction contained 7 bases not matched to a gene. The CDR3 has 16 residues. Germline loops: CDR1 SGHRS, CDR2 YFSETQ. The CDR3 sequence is CASSVGLAGVRETQYF. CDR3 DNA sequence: TGCGCCAGCAGCGTTGGACTAGCGGGGGTTCGAGAGACCCAGTACTTC.

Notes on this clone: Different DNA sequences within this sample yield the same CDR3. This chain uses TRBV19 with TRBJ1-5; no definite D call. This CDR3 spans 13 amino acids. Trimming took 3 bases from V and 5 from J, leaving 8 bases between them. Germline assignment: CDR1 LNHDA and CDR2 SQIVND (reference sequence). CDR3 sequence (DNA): TGTGCCAGTAGTATCCCCCTCGATCAGCCCCAGCATTTT. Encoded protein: CASSIPLDQPQHF.

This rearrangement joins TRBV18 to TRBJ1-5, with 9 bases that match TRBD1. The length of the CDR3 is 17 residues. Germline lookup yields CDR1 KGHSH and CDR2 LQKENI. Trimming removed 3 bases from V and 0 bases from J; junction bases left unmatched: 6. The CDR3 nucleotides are TGTGCCAGCTCACCGGGACAGGGAGCGAGTAGCAATCAGCCCCAGCATTTT. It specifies CASSPGQGASSNQPQHF.

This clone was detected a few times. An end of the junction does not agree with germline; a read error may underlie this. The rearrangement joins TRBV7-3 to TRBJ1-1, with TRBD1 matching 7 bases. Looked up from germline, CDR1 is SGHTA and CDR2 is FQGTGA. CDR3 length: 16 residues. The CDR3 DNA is TGTGCCAGCAGCCTAACGACAGGGCTCGGGAACACTGAAGCTTTCTTT. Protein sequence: CASSLTTGLGNTEAFF.

CDR3: CASSYPRERRSYGYTF. The CDR3, as DNA: TGTGCCAGCAGTTACCCCCGGGAGAGGCGGTCCTATGGCTACACCTTC. V is TRBV6-6 and J is TRBJ1-2; D remains ambiguous. The CDR3 is made up of 16 amino acids. Germline assignment: CDR1 MNHNY and CDR2 SVGAGI (reference sequence). Trimming removed 2 bases from V and 4 bases from J, with 17 bases in between.

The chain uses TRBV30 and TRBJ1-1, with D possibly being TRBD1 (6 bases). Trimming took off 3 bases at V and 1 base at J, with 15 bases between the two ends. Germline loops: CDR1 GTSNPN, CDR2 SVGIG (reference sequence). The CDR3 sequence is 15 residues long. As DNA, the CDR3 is TGTGCCTGGAGCCCCTTAGGGGACAAGAACACTGAAGCTTTCTTT. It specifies CAWSPLGDKNTEAFF.

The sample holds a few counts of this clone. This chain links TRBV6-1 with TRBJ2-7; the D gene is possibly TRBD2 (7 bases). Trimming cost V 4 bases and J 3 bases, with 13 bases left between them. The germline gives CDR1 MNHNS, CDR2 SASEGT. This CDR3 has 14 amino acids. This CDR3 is CASSGGGPLYEQYF. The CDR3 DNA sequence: TGTGCCAGCAGTGGGGGGGGGCCCCTCTACGAGCAGTACTTC.

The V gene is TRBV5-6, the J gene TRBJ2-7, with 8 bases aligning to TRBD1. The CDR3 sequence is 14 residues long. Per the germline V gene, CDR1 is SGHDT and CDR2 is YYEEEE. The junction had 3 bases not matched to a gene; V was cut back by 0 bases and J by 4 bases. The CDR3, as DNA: TGTGCCAGCAGCTTGGGACAGGGGTGGTACGAGCAGTACTTC. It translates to CASSLGQGWYEQYF. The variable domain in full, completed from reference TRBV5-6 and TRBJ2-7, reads DAGVTQSPTHLIKTRGQQVTLRCSPKSGHDTVSWYQQALGQGPQFIFQYYEEEERQRGNFPDRFSGHQFPNYSSELNVNALLLGDSALYLCASSLGQGWYEQYFGPGTRLTVT.

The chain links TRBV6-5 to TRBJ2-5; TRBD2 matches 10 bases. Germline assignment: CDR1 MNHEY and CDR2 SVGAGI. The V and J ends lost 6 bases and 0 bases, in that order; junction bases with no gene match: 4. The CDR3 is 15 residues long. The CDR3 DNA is TGTGCCAGCAGCTCTAGCGGGGGAAACCAAGAGACCCAGTACTTC. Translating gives CASSSSGGNQETQYF.

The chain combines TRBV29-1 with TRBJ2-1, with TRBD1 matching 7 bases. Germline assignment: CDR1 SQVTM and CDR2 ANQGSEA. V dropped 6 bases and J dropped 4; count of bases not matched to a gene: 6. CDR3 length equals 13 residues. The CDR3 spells CSVPGDSYNEQFF. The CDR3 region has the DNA TGCAGCGTACCCGGGGACAGTTACAATGAGCAGTTCTTC.

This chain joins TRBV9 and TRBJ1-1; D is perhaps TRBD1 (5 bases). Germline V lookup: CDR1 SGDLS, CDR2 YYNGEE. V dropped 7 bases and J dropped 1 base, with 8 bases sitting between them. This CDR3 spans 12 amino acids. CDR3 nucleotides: TGTGCCAGCGGGGGGGGGAACACTGAAGCTTTCTTT. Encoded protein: CASGGGNTEAFF. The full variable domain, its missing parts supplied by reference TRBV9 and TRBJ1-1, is DSGVTQTPKHLITATGQRVTLRCSPRSGDLSVYWYQQSLDQGLQFLIQYYNGEERAKGNILERFSAQQFPDLHSELNLSSLELGDSALYFCASGGGNTEAFFGQGTRLTVV.

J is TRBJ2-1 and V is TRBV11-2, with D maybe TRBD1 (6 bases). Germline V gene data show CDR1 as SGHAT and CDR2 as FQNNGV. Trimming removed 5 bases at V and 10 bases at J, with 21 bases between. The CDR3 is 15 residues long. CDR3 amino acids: CASSPHGQPQREQFF. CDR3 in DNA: TGTGCCAGCAGCCCACATGGACAGCCACAACGAGAGCAGTTCTTC.

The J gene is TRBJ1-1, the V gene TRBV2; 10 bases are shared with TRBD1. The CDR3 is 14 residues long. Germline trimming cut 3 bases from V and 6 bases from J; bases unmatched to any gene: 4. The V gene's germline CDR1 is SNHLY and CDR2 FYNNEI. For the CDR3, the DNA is TGTGCCAGCAGTGAGGCGACAGGGGGCTCTGAAGCTTTCTTT. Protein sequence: CASSEATGGSEAFF.

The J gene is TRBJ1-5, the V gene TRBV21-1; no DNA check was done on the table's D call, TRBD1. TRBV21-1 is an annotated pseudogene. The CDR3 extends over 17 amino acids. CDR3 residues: CASSKKGTRIGDQPQHF. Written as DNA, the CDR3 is TGTGCCAGCAGCAAAAAGGGGACAAGGATCGGCGATCAGCCCCAGCATTTT.

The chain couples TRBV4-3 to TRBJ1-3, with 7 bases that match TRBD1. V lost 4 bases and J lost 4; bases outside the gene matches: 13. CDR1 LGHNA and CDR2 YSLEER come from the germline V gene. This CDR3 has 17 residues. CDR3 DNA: TGCGCCAGCAGCCCCCTGAGGGACAGCTTTGAAGGAAACACCATATATTTT. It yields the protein CASSPLRDSFEGNTIYF.

The CDR3 DNA follows: TGTGCCAGTAGTATAGGCCTAGCGGAAGGAAACATTCAGTACTTC. Residues: CASSIGLAEGNIQYF. This chain uses TRBV19 with TRBJ2-4; TRBD2 matches at 7 bases. There are 15 residues in the CDR3. CDR1 is LNHDA and CDR2 is SQIVND in the germline V gene (reference sequence). With 1 base clipped from V and 6 bases from J, the junction kept 6 bases outside the gene matches.

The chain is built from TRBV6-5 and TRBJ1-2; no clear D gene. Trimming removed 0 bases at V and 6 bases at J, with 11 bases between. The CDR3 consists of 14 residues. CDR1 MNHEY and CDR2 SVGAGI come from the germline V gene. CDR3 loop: CASSYSIVSHGYTF. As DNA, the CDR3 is TGTGCCAGCAGTTACTCTATCGTCTCCCATGGCTACACCTTC.

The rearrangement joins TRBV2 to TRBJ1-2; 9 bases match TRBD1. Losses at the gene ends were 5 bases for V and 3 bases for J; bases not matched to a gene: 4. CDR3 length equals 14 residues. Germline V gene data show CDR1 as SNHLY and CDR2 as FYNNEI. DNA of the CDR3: TGTGCCAGCAGTTGGGACAGGGCCGACTATGGCTACACCTTC. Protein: CASSWDRADYGYTF.

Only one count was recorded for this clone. The CDR3 DNA is TGCGCCAGCAGACCGGGACTTTCTGGAAACACCATATATTTT. Translating it yields CASRPGLSGNTIYF. The chain has TRBV5-1 and TRBJ1-3; D is perhaps TRBD1 (5 bases). Germline CDR1 reads SGHRS; CDR2 reads YFSETQ. This CDR3 is built from 14 residues. V lost 5 bases to trimming and J lost 1 base, with 10 bases between them.

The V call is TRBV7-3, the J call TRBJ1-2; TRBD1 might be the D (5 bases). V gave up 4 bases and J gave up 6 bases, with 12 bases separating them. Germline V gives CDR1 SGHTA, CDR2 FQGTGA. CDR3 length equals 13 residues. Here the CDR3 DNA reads TGTGCCAGCAGCTCACAGGCATTCGATGGCTACACCTTC. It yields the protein CASSSQAFDGYTF.

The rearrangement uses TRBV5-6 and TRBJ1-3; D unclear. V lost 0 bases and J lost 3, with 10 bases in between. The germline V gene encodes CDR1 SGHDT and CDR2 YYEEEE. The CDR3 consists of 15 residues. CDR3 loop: CASSLVGGIGNTIYF. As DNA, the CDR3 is TGTGCCAGCAGCTTGGTGGGAGGGATTGGAAACACCATATATTTT.

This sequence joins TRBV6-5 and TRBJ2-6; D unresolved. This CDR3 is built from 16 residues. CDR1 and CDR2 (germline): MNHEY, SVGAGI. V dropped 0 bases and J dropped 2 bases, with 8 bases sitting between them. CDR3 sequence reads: CASSYSPVAGANVLTF. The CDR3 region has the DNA TGTGCCAGCAGTTACTCGCCGGTGGCTGGGGCCAACGTCCTGACTTTC.

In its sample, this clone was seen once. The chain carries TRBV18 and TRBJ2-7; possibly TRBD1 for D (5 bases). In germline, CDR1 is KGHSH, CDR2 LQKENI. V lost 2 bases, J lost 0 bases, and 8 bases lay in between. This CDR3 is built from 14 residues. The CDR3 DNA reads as TGTGCCAGCTCACCAGGGGCAGCCTCCTACGAGCAGTACTTC. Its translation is CASSPGAASYEQYF.